Given below is one T cell receptor beta chain in context. To make TCR beta libraries, researchers used iRepertoire HTBI primers and Arm-PCR of CDR3 regions. Each CDR3 protein gets one entry after TCRdb re-called the multiplex PCR reads with MiXCR. The sample holds 700,000 or so distinct CDR3 sequences; around 32% are singletons and the top ten take about 42%. As for time point: persistent/refractory GD, antithyroid drugs over 5 years with positive TRAb. Extracted RNA from PBMCs served as the source of the TCR library. Patients came from an endocrinology department in Xi'an, China. These data are taken from a study of regulatory T cells in long-lasting Graves disease. Study summary: Positive TSH receptor antibodies alongside over 5 years of antithyroid drugs were what marked Graves' disease as persistent.

The source was peripheral blood mononuclear cells (PBMCs), collected when the disease was refractory, from a patient treated with antithyroid drugs. The origin of this receptor is a female donor with Graves disease.

CDR3 amino acids: CASRPTSGFQYF. The DNA for the CDR3 is TGTGCCAGCAGACCAACTAGCGGATTTCAGTACTTC. The chain employs TRBV2 and TRBJ2-4; 8 bases match TRBD2. The J segment lost 11 bases and the V segment lost 6 bases, leaving 6 bases of the junction unmatched. This CDR3 contains 12 residues. Germline assignment: CDR1 SNHLY and CDR2 FYNNEI.